This T cell receptor (beta chain) derives from a study of cytomegalovirus exposure and HLA in healthy donors. As for this clone: Its antigen remains unknown.

The germline CDR1 and CDR2 sequences are SGHRS and YFSETQ. This CDR3 has 15 residues. Between the trimmed V and J ends, which lost 0 bases and 2 bases, there was a span of 9 bases. Study-level points and caveats: What was likely a sequencing artifact was a cluster of highly shared sequence variants. The study put about 180 TCR beta chains on its list as cytomegalovirus-associated.

13 Jbeta primers and 60 Vbeta primers were used for the PCR. Libraries were prepared by immunoSEQ multiplex PCR; TCRdb keeps only in-frame clonotypes and omits some of them. The repertoire holds 150,000 to 200,000 clones, with roughly 80% as singletons. The rearrangement links TRBV5-1 to TRBJ2-1; D may be TRBD1 (6 bases). The source is a woman aged 30 to 39 in good health and CMV-seropositive. The sequenced material came from PBMCs. The CDR3 loop is CASSLEQGPYNEQFF. For the CDR3, the DNA is TGCGCCAGCAGCTTGGAACAGGGACCCTACAATGAGCAGTTCTTC.